The text below deals with one T cell receptor (beta chain). This clonotype was seen ten or more times. The antigen it binds to is not known. It has no much larger one-base neighbor in the sample; base qualities were not kept. The TCR beta CDR3 regions were amplified from the RNA transcripts. The first round of RT-PCR for the TCR CDR3 was performed with the HTBI primer set and the Qiagen OneStep RT-PCR kit. A second multiplex PCR round built the libraries, followed by size selection and purification. Paired-end sequencing of the libraries was performed with 100 bp reads on an Illumina HiSeq2000. In the paper's pipeline: SOAPnuke was used to process the raw data, throwing out any read that contained adapters or uncalled bases, had a mean Phred below 15, or lacked an exact constant-primer or identifier match. COPE v1.2.5 was used to merge high-quality paired reads, and clonotypes were defined as unique nucleotide sequences. MiTCR v1.1 was used to align clonotypes to the IMGT TRBV, TRBD and TRBJ reference segments. The analysis included only V-J combinations with a frequency above 0.0001, which together covered 99% to 99.2% of the repertoires. A TCS score was defined as the ratio between F50 (clonal expansion) and ExV (chaos), using BLOSUM62-based TCRdist between CDR3 peptides within each V-J. Welch's t-statistics and random forest reduced roughly 530 V-J features to roughly 13, which were used in a naive Bayes classifier (R e1071). TCRdb trimmed the raw reads at Q25, called clones with MiXCR and kept productive beta chains. Every distinct CDR3 protein forms one entry, paired with its most common genes and DNA. For this entry, the V and J calls and clone size follow TCRdb and not the study's own pipeline. The table for this sample lists hundreds of thousands of distinct CDR3 sequences; around 20% of them were counted only once. About a sixth of the sample is held by the ten biggest clonotypes.

This entry belongs to a study of T cells in Graves' hyperthyroidism and ophthalmopathy (dated by TCRdb to between 2019 and 2020). For the wider study: Peripheral blood was collected at initial diagnosis, before any treatment. A discovery cohort of about 100 patients, approximately 44 with Graves' ophthalmopathy and over 55 with stable Graves' hyperthyroidism, was used to find distinguishing TCR V-J signatures. In several Graves' hyperthyroidism patients, the study also compared T-cell repertoires from thyroid tissue with T-cell repertoires from blood. The roughly 94 discovery patients were randomly split 7:3 into training and test sets. Following sampling, methimazole starting at 30 mg daily was given to hyperthyroidism patients, and high-dose intravenous methylprednisolone was given to ophthalmopathy patients. TCR Vbeta CDR3 sequencing of some 140 peripheral blood samples (43 ophthalmopathy, 70 to 85 hyperthyroidism and approximately 17 progressor patients) is reported in the paper. Whether ophthalmopathy could be predicted prospectively was tested in an independent validation cohort made up of fewer than 20 hyperthyroidism patients plus 17 patients who later progressed to ophthalmopathy. The research as a whole found: Most expanded thyroid clonotypes (frequency above 0.001) were also detected in blood, suggesting blood repertoires may reflect thyroid immune responses. A model built on a 13 V-J signature distinguished ophthalmopathy from stable hyperthyroidism, reaching 87.88% sensitivity and around 81% specificity in cross-validation and 80%/75% in testing. In validation, the model predicted progression to ophthalmopathy with over 65% sensitivity and approximately 78% specificity, a median of approximately 6.5 months before onset. Sample size was not statistically predetermined, and blinding of investigators to group allocation was not performed.

Its CDR3 holds 18 amino acids, cysteine through phenylalanine. The entry retains the CDR3 DNA only, 54 bases that are in frame from base 1. After removal of 10 bases from V and 1 base from J, the junction retains 19 bases not matched to a gene. Hyperthyroidism patients were aged 18 to 65 years and newly diagnosed, with disease duration of less than 2 months. Patients with uncontrolled infections, other autoimmune diseases, pregnancy or lactation were excluded. Diagnoses were established on the basis of clinical symptoms, serum thyroxine and TRAb, thyroid ultrasound, and orbital computed tomography. For progressor patients, blood was drawn at the first diagnosis of hyperthyroidism, before any ophthalmopathy symptoms had appeared. PBMCs were isolated from about 9 ml of fresh peripheral blood by Ficoll-Paque density gradient centrifugation. Progressor patients were defined as those initially diagnosed with Graves' hyperthyroidism in whom ophthalmopathy developed during follow-up. Trizol reagent was used to extract total RNA, and RNA quality was then checked on an Agilent 2100 Bioanalyzer.

The receptor chain draws on TRBV12-3 or TRBV12-4 and TRBJ1-5; a stretch of 7 junction bases matches TRBD1. The sequenced material came from blood. The clonotype originates from a woman aged 45 to 65 with Graves' hyperthyroidism that later progressed to Graves' ophthalmopathy. The DNA sequence is as follows: TGTGCCACTAAACCCAAGGGGGCTCCCAAGGGGAGCAATCAGCCCCAGCATTTT. It translates as CATKPKGAPKGSNQPQHF.